The source of this T cell receptor beta chain is a study of shared clonotypes between healthy human individuals. Study findings and constraints: In four donors, about 5% of naive CD4 clonotypes appeared in common.

Germline lookup yields CDR1 KGHSH and CDR2 LQKENI. V shed 2 bases and J shed 5 bases, with 18 bases lying between them. This CDR3 is built from 16 residues. Original processing methods: Junction-only sequences without quality scores came from ImmunoSEQ, so filtering differed. Generated by immunoSEQ multiplex PCR, the TCRdb table keeps only in-frame clones and is missing some. Clonal size and the V and J genes are those of that table, whereas D and trimming came from the DNA. The sample contains about 2.4 million clones, approximately 90% of which appear only once. On this clone: Antigen specificity is unknown.

The clonotype originates from a man between 18 and 35 years old in good health. The sequenced sample consisted of naive CD4+ T cells sorted from blood. Subset: CD45RA+ positively selected. V and J are TRBV18 and TRBJ2-5; D tentatively fits TRBD1 or TRBD2 (5 bases each). The CDR3 bases are TGTGCCAGCTCACCAGTTCAAGGGAAGGGGAGCGAGACCCAGTACTTC. Amino acids: CASSPVQGKGSETQYF.